The 4 T cell receptor beta chains given below trace back to one sample, sequenced in a study of blood T cell repertoires in COVID-19. Clones were read by immunoSEQ multiplex PCR, and TCRdb kept only the in-frame ones, dropping some. The repertoire holds 85,000 to 110,000 clones, with around 92% as singletons. Specimen: peripheral blood. These receptors came from a woman in her fifties or sixties with acute or convalescent COVID-19.

The rearrangement links TRBV6-5 to TRBJ1-2, with D perhaps TRBD1 (6 bases). This CDR3 is built from 14 residues. Trimming took 7 bases from V and 6 from J, leaving 18 bases between them. CDR1 is MNHEY and CDR2 is SVGAGI in the germline V gene. Here the CDR3 reads CASKWGQSMDGYTF. The DNA for the CDR3 is TGTGCCAGCAAATGGGGGCAGTCTATGGATGGCTACACCTTC.

The chain carries TRBV7-8 and TRBJ2-1; 12 positions agree with TRBD2. CDR3 length: 19 residues. Trimming took 2 bases from V and 7 from J; bases not matched to a gene: 15. CDR1 is SGHVS, CDR2 FQNEAQ, per germline. CDR3 loop: CASSLRSPRLAGGRNEQFF. The CDR3 nucleotides are TGTGCCAGCAGCTTACGGTCTCCAAGGCTAGCGGGAGGGCGGAATGAGCAGTTCTTC.

This clone appeared a single time. The genes are TRBV28 and TRBJ1-6, with 9 bases lining up with TRBD1. Germline-derived CDR1 and CDR2 are MDHEN and SYDVKM. This CDR3 contains 14 residues. Trimming took 6 bases from V and 9 from J; bases not matched to a gene: 6. The CDR3 region is CASSRTGDGSPLHF. For the CDR3, the DNA is TGTGCCAGCAGCCGGACAGGGGACGGTTCACCCCTCCACTTT.

The rearrangement joins TRBV9 to TRBJ2-2; 8 positions match TRBD2. The CDR3 consists of 16 residues. Germline V gene data show CDR1 as SGDLS and CDR2 as YYNGEE. The junction had 6 bases not matched to a gene; V was cut back by 0 bases and J by 5 bases. DNA for the CDR3: TGTGCCAGCAGCGTAGATCCGGGAGGGCGTACCGGGGAGCTGTTTTTT. This encodes CASSVDPGGRTGELFF.